This T cell receptor (beta chain) was identified in a study of blood T cell repertoires in COVID-19 (dated by TCRdb to about 2020). For the study in its entirety: Collaborator samples came from the United States, Italy and Spain and covered acute and convalescent phases of COVID-19. The prospective study material was composed of cDNA or gDNA derived from T cells, B-cell-depleted T cells, or PBMCs. The dataset comprised deeply sampled blood TCRbeta repertoires from subjects exposed to, actively infected with, or recovered from COVID-19. The repertoires were released in a freely available public database meant as a resource for research on the immune response to SARS-CoV-2. Samples came from the ongoing ImmuneRACE study (first 160 participants) plus 1,254 subjects from 6 global collaborators. Sample metadata almost always included a de-identified subject ID, COVID-19 status, age in years and sex. Where available, HLA class I and class II types were obtained from metadata supplied by the sample provider rather than from assay-based typing.

V lost 4 bases and J lost 4 bases, and the count of bases not matched to a germline gene is 9. The CDR3 goes from the cysteine to the phenylalanine over 15 residues. Only CDR3 DNA is held: 45 bases, read in frame from base 1. The germline V gene yields SGHRS for CDR1 and YFSETQ for CDR2. One collaborating source in Seattle enrolled patients during active infection and followed them longitudinally through the course of disease. Whole blood was collected in K2EDTA tubes by collaborating institutions according to the institutions' own protocols. For TCRbeta analysis, collaborators shipped samples as frozen whole blood, isolated PBMCs, or DNA extracted from either of those sample types. As to this clone: The target of this receptor is not known. No qualities accompany the bases; no much larger clone lies one base away.

TCRbeta CDR3 regions were amplified from genomic DNA by means of the immunoSEQ Assay, a bias-controlled multiplex PCR. Per the original workflow: Nucleated cell counts per sample were estimated from amplification of reference gene primers within the assay. To quantify the absolute abundance of each unique TCRbeta CDR3 rearrangement, sequence reads were collapsed and filtered. For each sample, productive Simpson clonality was calculated as the square root of Simpson's diversity index across productive rearrangements. Held by TCRdb, this immuneACCESS table contains in-frame sequences only and omits some clones. Under half of the omission traces to an unresolved V gene where checked; the cause of the rest is unknown. That table is the source of V, J and clone size, and D and trimming were worked out from the DNA. Counted in this sample were around 400,000 clones; about 90% of them appeared once. The top ten hold less than 11% of the sample.

Study-wide conclusions, independent of this receptor: The amount of clinical and demographic metadata varied by source and participant and was provided uncurated.

Material for sequencing was peripheral blood. The receptor chain draws on TRBV5-1 and TRBJ1-2; 8 central nucleotides agree with TRBD1. The clonotype originates from a woman aged 25 to 45 with COVID-19, enrolled during active disease. The CDR3 amino acid sequence is: CASSPHLDRVYGYTF. The bases are TGCGCCAGCAGCCCGCACCTGGACAGGGTCTATGGCTACACCTTC.